These T cell receptor beta chains were read from a single sample in a study of Ad26.COV2.S vaccination and SARS-CoV-2 variants. TCRdb keeps only in-frame clones here, not all; method: immunoSEQ multiplex PCR. The data show roughly 180,000 clones, roughly 85% seen once. Sequenced here: peripheral blood, sampled after recovery from COVID-19. Receptors originate from a human donor who had recovered from COVID-19. Each CDR3 is given with its conserved first and last residue. D genes are given only for firm matches. Where a row states a size, it is once, few, many or the class of an expanded clone; other rows omit it.

V gene	D gene	clone size	J gene	CDR3 DNA	CDR3 protein
TRBV2	-	-	TRBJ1-1	TGTGCCAGCATCATGACATATTTGACTGAAGCTTTCTTT	CASIMTYLTEAFF
TRBV5-1	TRBD1	once	TRBJ2-3	TGCGCCAGCAGCTTTTCACAGGGGATGGATACGCAGTATTTT	CASSFSQGMDTQYF
TRBV4-1	TRBD2	-	TRBJ2-5	TGCGCCAGCAGCCTTGGGACTAGCGGGAGGAGGGAGACCCAGTACTTC	CASSLGTSGRRETQYF
TRBV6-5	-	-	TRBJ1-4	TGTGCCAGCAGTTACTCGAAGGGGGATGCTAATGAAAAACTGTTTTTT	CASSYSKGDANEKLFF
TRBV5-4	-	-	TRBJ2-7	TGTGCCAGCAGCCACTATACCAGGGACGAGCAGTACTTC	CASSHYTRDEQYF
TRBV9	-	-	TRBJ2-1	TGTGCCAGCAGCGTAGCCGGGGTGCTCTACAATGAGCAGTTCTTC	CASSVAGVLYNEQFF
TRBV7-3	TRBD1	-	TRBJ1-5	TGTGCCAGCAGCTTGGGACAGGGGGCTCCCAATCAGCCCCAGCATTTT	CASSLGQGAPNQPQHF
TRBV3-1/TRBV3-2	-	once	TRBJ2-7	TGTGCCAGCAGCCCACAAGCAGGTTCAGCCTACGAGCAGTACTTC	CASSPQAGSAYEQYF
TRBV9	-	-	TRBJ2-7	TGTGCCAGCAGCGTAGCATGGGGGGACGAGCAGTACTTC	CASSVAWGDEQYF
TRBV7-6	-	-	TRBJ2-5	TGTGCCAGCAGCTTAGCGTGGGCCGATCAAGAGACCCAGTACTTC	CASSLAWADQETQYF
TRBV27	-	-	TRBJ1-2	TGTGCCAGCAGTTATACAGCGTCCTATGGCTACACCTTC	CASSYTASYGYTF
TRBV19	-	few	TRBJ1-5	TGTGCCAGTAGTATTGCAGGGGTAAATCAGCCCCAGCATTTT	CASSIAGVNQPQHF
TRBV3-1/TRBV3-2	-	-	TRBJ2-5	TGTGCCAGCAGCCAATTTGGGGGGTCAGAGACCCAGTACTTC	CASSQFGGSETQYF
TRBV5-4	TRBD2	-	TRBJ2-7	TGTGCCAGCAGCTTGGTCCCAGCGGGGGCGCCCTACGAGCAGTACTTC	CASSLVPAGAPYEQYF
TRBV13	TRBD2	-	TRBJ2-7	TGTGCCAGCAGCTTGCTACTAGCGGGAGGGCCATGGGAGCAGTACTTC	CASSLLLAGGPWEQYF
TRBV12-3/TRBV12-4	-	-	TRBJ2-3	TGTGCCAGCAGTCCTGGGAGTGGAGGTACGCAGTATTTT	CASSPGSGGTQYF
TRBV7-9	TRBD2	-	TRBJ2-3	TGTGCCAGCAGCTTACATCCCCTAGCGGCAGATACGCAGTATTTT	CASSLHPLAADTQYF
TRBV5-4	-	-	TRBJ1-1	TGTGCCAGCAGGCTTGCGGATGAAGCTTTCTTT	CASRLADEAFF
TRBV3-1/TRBV3-2	-	-	TRBJ1-6	TGTGCCAGCAGCCAAGATATAGCACCCCTCCACTTT	CASSQDIAPLHF
TRBV24-1	-	-	TRBJ1-5	TGTGCCACCAGTGATTGGGGGGAGGAGAAGCCCCAGCATTTT	CATSDWGEEKPQHF
TRBV6-5	-	-	TRBJ2-1	TGTGCCAGCAACCTGGGCGATGAGCAGTTCTTC	CASNLGDEQFF
TRBV2	-	-	TRBJ2-1	TGTGCCAGCAGGGACCGGGACTCCTACTACAATGAGCAGTTCTTC	CASRDRDSYYNEQFF
TRBV14	-	-	TRBJ1-4	TGTGCCAGCAGCCAAGATAATGGGGGTCGGGCTAATGAAAAACTGTTTTTT	CASSQDNGGRANEKLFF
TRBV19	TRBD1	-	TRBJ1-2	TGTGCCAGCACGGGACAGGTCTATGGCTACACCTTC	CASTGQVYGYTF
TRBV11-3	-	-	TRBJ2-3	TGTGCCAGCAGCCCCTCCCTAGCCGCAGATACGCAGTATTTT	CASSPSLAADTQYF
TRBV7-8	-	-	TRBJ1-3	TGTGCCAGCAGCTCCCAGGACAGTTTGTCTGGAAACACCATATATTTT	CASSSQDSLSGNTIYF
TRBV29-1	-	-	TRBJ2-7	TGCAGCGTGTCTCACAGCGTCTCCTACGAGCAGTACTTC	CSVSHSVSYEQYF
TRBV7-9	-	-	TRBJ1-1	TGTGCCAGCACCCACCTGTCAACGAACACTGAAGCTTTCTTT	CASTHLSTNTEAFF
TRBV28	-	-	TRBJ2-3	TGTGCCAGCAGTCCCACGGGGAGCACTGGGGATACGCAGTATTTT	CASSPTGSTGDTQYF
TRBV3-1/TRBV3-2	-	-	TRBJ1-1	TGTGCCAGCAGCTACACAGGGAACACTGAAGCTTTCTTT	CASSYTGNTEAFF
TRBV4-2	-	-	TRBJ1-6	TGTGCCAGCAGCCAAGATTTGCCGAATTCACCCCTCCACTTT	CASSQDLPNSPLHF
TRBV5-1	-	-	TRBJ2-1	TGCGCCAGCAGCTTGGAACTAAGGTCCTACAATGAGCAGTTCTTC	CASSLELRSYNEQFF
TRBV7-7	-	-	TRBJ2-6	TGTGCCAGCAGCTTTTCGGCCTCTGGGGCCAACGTCCTGACTTTC	CASSFSASGANVLTF
TRBV7-2	TRBD1	-	TRBJ1-5	TGTGCCAGCAGCTTAGTTACAGGGGCCTTAATTAATCAGCCCCAGCATTTT	CASSLVTGALINQPQHF
TRBV12-3/TRBV12-4	TRBD1	-	TRBJ1-2	TGTGCCAGCCGCCGACAGGGGGCGTATGGCTACACCTTC	CASRRQGAYGYTF
TRBV27	TRBD1	once	TRBJ1-5	TGTGCCAGCAGTTTGGGGCAGGGGGTACAGCCCCAGCATTTT	CASSLGQGVQPQHF
TRBV6-2/TRBV6-3	-	-	TRBJ2-3	TGTGCCAGCAGTGTCAGAGCTTACACGCAGTATTTT	CASSVRAYTQYF
TRBV18	TRBD2	-	TRBJ2-7	TGTGCCAGCTCACCGGGACTAGCGGGAGTCGAGCAGTACTTC	CASSPGLAGVEQYF
TRBV3-1/TRBV3-2	TRBD1	-	TRBJ1-2	TGTGCCAGCAGCCACCTACAGGGGAGCTATGGCTACACCTTC	CASSHLQGSYGYTF
TRBV7-9	-	once	TRBJ1-2	TGTGCCAGCAGCGCAGGGGTATGGGGCTACACCTTC	CASSAGVWGYTF
TRBV19	-	-	TRBJ1-5	TGTGCCAGTAGCTCGCACAGGGTTGGCAATCAGCCCCAGCATTTT	CASSSHRVGNQPQHF
TRBV5-4	TRBD1	-	TRBJ2-1	TGTGCCAGCAGCTTGGGGGCAGGGGGTATATACAATGAGCAGTTCTTC	CASSLGAGGIYNEQFF
TRBV7-6	-	-	TRBJ1-1	TGTGCCAGCAGCAAGGTTGAGGGTGAAGCTTTCTTT	CASSKVEGEAFF
TRBV9	TRBD1	few	TRBJ1-3	TGTGCCAGCAGCGTCGGGACAGGGGGCGGAGGAAACACCATATATTTT	CASSVGTGGGGNTIYF
TRBV7-3	TRBD1	-	TRBJ2-1	TGTGCCAGCAGCTCGACAGGGAGCTCCTACAATGAGCAGTTCTTC	CASSSTGSSYNEQFF
TRBV7-8	-	-	TRBJ2-3	TGTGCCAGCATTAAGGGAATGGTGGGTGGACGCACAGATACGCAGTATTTT	CASIKGMVGGRTDTQYF
TRBV9	-	few	TRBJ1-6	TGTGCCAGCAGCCCTCACAGGGCAAATTCACCCCTCCACTTT	CASSPHRANSPLHF
TRBV7-9	-	-	TRBJ2-3	TGTGCCAGCAGCTTGGTGGACTATCTCACAGATACGCAGTATTTT	CASSLVDYLTDTQYF
TRBV18	-	-	TRBJ1-6	TGTGCCAGCTCACCAGCCCGACTTGGTACAGGGAGGAAATCACCCCTCCACTTT	CASSPARLGTGRKSPLHF
TRBV6-2/TRBV6-3	TRBD1	once	TRBJ1-2	TGTGCCAGCAGTTACGGGGTCAGGGGGACGTCGTATGGCTACACCTTC	CASSYGVRGTSYGYTF
TRBV9	-	-	TRBJ2-7	TGTGCCAGCAGCGCTCAGTTGGGGGGGCTGGAGCAGTACTTC	CASSAQLGGLEQYF
TRBV3-1/TRBV3-2	-	-	TRBJ1-1	TGTGCCAGCAGCCTTCACGACCGGTACACTGAAGCTTTCTTT	CASSLHDRYTEAFF
TRBV2	-	-	TRBJ2-3	TGTGCCAGCAAGATAGGACAGAGCACAGATACGCAGTATTTT	CASKIGQSTDTQYF
TRBV7-9	TRBD1	-	TRBJ2-4	TGTGCCAGCAGCTTTACAGGGGACCCCTTGGGCATTCAGTACTTC	CASSFTGDPLGIQYF
TRBV24-1	-	once	TRBJ2-2	TGTGCCACCAGTGGACTCTCGGGCACCGGGGAGCTGTTTTTT	CATSGLSGTGELFF